The 32 T cell receptor beta chains reported below all come from one sample, sequenced in a study of shared clonotypes between healthy human individuals. Sequenced by immunoSEQ multiplex PCR; TCRdb stores in-frame clones only, minus some. This sample carries approximately 100,000 clones, roughly 70% of them seen once, and the ten largest clones take roughly a quarter. The sequencing input was memory CD8+ T cells sorted from blood. Subset here: CD45RO+ cells pooled with CCR7-negative TemRA cells. The origin of the receptors is a woman aged 25 to 39 in good health.

This chain's CDR3 is CASSVQGASYEQYF. The CDR3 DNA reads as TGTGCCAGCAGTGTTCAGGGGGCTTCCTACGAGCAGTACTTC. V and J are TRBV6-1 and TRBJ2-7; 8 bases agree with TRBD1. Germline loops: CDR1 MNHNS, CDR2 SASEGT. V trimming: 4 bases; J trimming: 1 base; junction bases outside the gene matches: 3. The CDR3 spans 14 residues.

The rearrangement uses TRBV9 and TRBJ1-1, with 7 bases identical to TRBD1. CDR3 size: 15 residues. The V gene end was trimmed by 3 bases and the J gene end by 6 bases; junction bases not matched to a gene: 11. Germline lookup yields CDR1 SGDLS and CDR2 YYNGEE. In nucleotides, the CDR3 is TGTGCCAGCAGCGCCCCGACAGGGTTAATATCTGAAGCTTTCTTT. It codes for CASSAPTGLISEAFF. The variable domain in full, with the rest retrieved from reference TRBV9 and TRBJ1-1, is DSGVTQTPKHLITATGQRVTLRCSPRSGDLSVYWYQQSLDQGLQFLIQYYNGEERAKGNILERFSAQQFPDLHSELNLSSLELGDSALYFCASSAPTGLISEAFFGQGTRLTVV.

The chain has TRBV2 and TRBJ1-1; perhaps TRBD1 as D (6 bases). CDR3 length: 17 residues. Looked up from germline, CDR1 is SNHLY and CDR2 is FYNNEI. Trimming stripped 6 bases from V and 4 bases from J, with 24 bases between. The CDR3 DNA sequence: TGTGCCAGCAGGGGGGCAGGAGGCTTCCCGTTTAGCACTGAAGCTTTCTTT. Its translation is CASRGAGGFPFSTEAFF.

CDR3 bases: TGTGCCAGCAGCTCCCACTCCGGGACAGGGGATATGAGGGCCTACGAGCAGTACTTC. This codes for CASSSHSGTGDMRAYEQYF. The rearrangement joins TRBV11-2 to TRBJ2-7, with 10 bases fitting TRBD1. Germline lookup yields CDR1 SGHAT and CDR2 FQNNGV. This CDR3 has 19 amino acids. The junction had 17 bases not matched to a gene; V was cut back by 4 bases and J by 2 bases. The full variable domain, its missing parts supplied by reference TRBV11-2 and TRBJ2-7, is EAGVAQSPRYKIIEKRQSVAFWCNPISGHATLYWYQQILGQGPKLLIQFQNNGVVDDSQLPKDRFSAERLKGVDSTLKIQPAKLEDSAVYLCASSSHSGTGDMRAYEQYFGPGTRLTVT.

The chain links TRBV29-1 to TRBJ2-7; TRBD2 aligns across 12 bases. Germline V CDR1 and CDR2: SQVTM, ANQGSEA. CDR3 length: 16 residues. Trimming removed 5 bases from V and 4 bases from J; junction bases left unmatched: 12. The DNA of the CDR3 is TGCAGCGTTCGTGGGACTAGCGGGCGGGATGAGTACGAGCAGTACTTC. Translation gives CSVRGTSGRDEYEQYF.

The gene calls are TRBV18 and TRBJ2-2, with TRBD2 matching over 9 bases. This CDR3 contains 17 residues. V shed 2 bases and J 5 bases; nucleotides not matched to a gene: 9. Germline values: CDR1 KGHSH, CDR2 LQKENI. In DNA, the CDR3 is TGTGCCAGCTCACCAGGCTTTAGCGGGAGAGGTACCGGGGAGCTGTTTTTT. Amino acids: CASSPGFSGRGTGELFF.

The CDR3 is CASTLPGNEKLFF. CDR3 nucleotides: TGTGCCAGCACTCTTCCAGGGAATGAAAAACTGTTTTTT. The chain joins TRBV25-1 to TRBJ1-4, with D possibly TRBD1 on 5 matching bases. V was cut by 7 bases and J by 5 bases, with 11 bases left in between. CDR3 length: 13 residues. CDR1 is MGHDK, CDR2 SYGVNS, per germline. Using reference TRBV25-1 and TRBJ1-4 for the parts outside the CDR3, the full variable domain is EADIYQTPRYLVIGTGKKITLECSQTMGHDKMYWYQQDPGMELHLIHYSYGVNSTEKGDLSSESTVSRIRTEHFPLTLESARPSHTSQYLCASTLPGNEKLFFGSGTQLSVL.

The chain links TRBV28 to TRBJ2-7; D call uncertain. CDR3 length: 13 residues. V gave up 2 bases and J gave up 4 bases, with 9 bases separating them. Germline-derived CDR1 and CDR2 are MDHEN and SYDVKM. CDR3 nucleotides: TGTGCCAGCAGTTTAGGACGATTTTACGAGCAGTACTTC. It encodes CASSLGRFYEQYF.

The genes are TRBV2 and TRBJ2-7, with a weak D call TRBD2 (5 bases). There are 10 residues in the CDR3. Germline V CDR1 and CDR2: SNHLY, FYNNEI. CDR3 in DNA: TGTACCCACAGAGGGTACGAGCAGTACTTC. This gives the protein CTHRGYEQYF.

This clone was seen a single time. The rearrangement joins TRBV7-2 to TRBJ1-4; no reliable D call. Germline V gene lookup returns CDR1 SGHTA and CDR2 FQGNSA. The CDR3 runs 15 residues. The germline V and J ends were trimmed by 0 bases and 4 bases, with 9 bases remaining between them. The CDR3 bases are TGTGCCAGCAGCTTAGCGGAAAGGGATAATGAAAAACTGTTTTTT. It codes for CASSLAERDNEKLFF. The full variable domain, in which reference TRBV7-2 and TRBJ1-4 provide the parts outside the CDR3, is GAGVSQSPSNKVTEKGKDVELRCDPISGHTALYWYRQSLGQGLEFLIYFQGNSAPDKSGLPSDRFSAERTGGSVSTLTIQRTQQEDSAVYLCASSLAERDNEKLFFGSGTQLSVL.

The V call is TRBV27, the J call TRBJ1-6; possibly TRBD1 for D (5 bases). V was pared by 5 bases and J by 1 base, with 12 bases between. The germline CDR1 and CDR2 sequences are MNHEY and SMNVEV (reference sequence). The CDR3 spans 16 residues. CDR3 amino acids: CASSINRLSYNSPLHF. Written as DNA, the CDR3 is TGTGCCAGCAGTATAAACAGGCTTTCCTATAATTCACCCCTCCACTTT.

This clone came up a few times. This chain connects TRBV2 to TRBJ1-2; D not resolved. CDR1 is SNHLY and CDR2 is FYNNEI in the germline V gene. The CDR3 loop spans 8 amino acids. V lost 6 bases, J lost 14 bases, and 7 bases lay in between. The CDR3 loop reads CASRDFTF. The CDR3 nucleotides read TGTGCCAGCAGGGATTTTACCTTC.

There are a few counts of this clone. The V and J genes are TRBV7-2 and TRBJ2-7; 10 bases map to TRBD2. V was pared by 6 bases and J by 4 bases, with 12 bases of the junction left unmatched. Germline lookup yields CDR1 SGHTA and CDR2 FQGNSA. The CDR3 loop spans 16 amino acids. The CDR3: CASSLPLAGFVYEQYF. CDR3 nucleotides: TGTGCCAGCAGTCTTCCACTAGCGGGGTTTGTTTACGAGCAGTACTTC.

This chain connects TRBV7-6 to TRBJ2-1; 8 nucleotides line up with TRBD2. With 5 bases clipped from V and 8 bases from J, the junction kept 14 bases outside the gene matches. Germline V lookup: CDR1 SGHVS, CDR2 FNYEAQ. The CDR3 is 16 residues long. CDR3 in amino acids: CASSPLSGGPSDEQFF. CDR3 coding DNA: TGTGCCAGCAGCCCCCTCTCGGGAGGGCCTTCGGATGAGCAGTTCTTC.

This clone was picked up many times. The chain carries TRBV20-1 and TRBJ2-7; no firm D call. V was cut by 6 bases and J by 9 bases, with 15 bases left in between. In germline, CDR1 is DFQATT, CDR2 SNEGSKA (reference sequence). The CDR3 totals 11 residues. The CDR3 is CSASVGGGQYF. DNA of the CDR3: TGCAGTGCCTCCGTCGGTGGCGGGCAGTACTTC.

The chain employs TRBV28 and TRBJ2-7; D is possibly TRBD1 (12 bases). The CDR3 loop spans 23 amino acids. Trimming removed 5 bases at V and 4 bases at J, with 42 bases between. In germline, CDR1 is MDHEN, CDR2 SYDVKM. CDR3 sequence reads: CASSPTGQGAHRERLAGRYEQYF. The CDR3 DNA sequence: TGTGCCAGCAGTCCTACGGGACAGGGGGCGCATAGAGAAAGACTAGCGGGAAGATACGAGCAGTACTTC.

This clone was found once. This sequence joins TRBV25-1 and TRBJ2-2, with D possibly matching TRBD1 (5 bases). The CDR3 totals 12 residues. Germline-derived CDR1 and CDR2 are MGHDK and SYGVNS. Trimming took off 7 bases at V and 5 bases at J, with 8 bases between the two ends. The CDR3 coding sequence is TGTGCCAGCACCCCAGGGACCGGGGAGCTGTTTTTT. It codes for CASTPGTGELFF.

The chain is built from TRBV11-2 and TRBJ2-7, with TRBD2 matching 7 bases. The CDR3 runs to 14 residues. After removal of 0 bases from V and 4 bases from J, the junction contained 3 bases not matched to a gene. Germline V CDR1 and CDR2: SGHAT, FQNNGV. The CDR3 DNA follows: TGTGCCAGCAGCTTAGATCAGGGAGGGTACGAGCAGTACTTC. It codes for CASSLDQGGYEQYF. Supplemented by reference TRBV11-2 and TRBJ2-7, the full variable domain reads EAGVAQSPRYKIIEKRQSVAFWCNPISGHATLYWYQQILGQGPKLLIQFQNNGVVDDSQLPKDRFSAERLKGVDSTLKIQPAKLEDSAVYLCASSLDQGGYEQYFGPGTRLTVT.

The V gene is TRBV6-1, the J gene TRBJ1-5, with no clear D. Trimming stripped 5 bases from V and 3 bases from J, with 8 bases between. The V gene's germline CDR1 is MNHNS and CDR2 SASEGT. There are 13 residues in the CDR3. The CDR3: CASSLSDNQPQHF. DNA for the CDR3: TGTGCCAGCAGTCTAAGCGACAATCAGCCCCAGCATTTT.

The genes are TRBV4-2 and TRBJ2-6; no clear D. Trimming left V 5 bases short and J 5 bases short, with 13 bases between. Germline V gene lookup returns CDR1 LGHNA and CDR2 YNFKEQ. The CDR3 totals 15 residues. DNA for the CDR3: TGTGCCAGCAGCAGCAGTCAAAGTCGGGCCAACGTCCTGACTTTC. It encodes CASSSSQSRANVLTF.

This chain joins TRBV5-6 and TRBJ1-2; the D is unclear. Germline V gene data show CDR1 as SGHDT and CDR2 as YYEEEE. CDR3 length: 13 amino acids. Trimming stripped 1 base from V and 5 bases from J, with 9 bases between. CDR3 residues: CASSLSRLYGYTF. The CDR3 DNA sequence: TGTGCCAGCAGCTTGAGCAGGTTATATGGCTACACCTTC. The full variable domain, rest sourced from reference TRBV5-6 and TRBJ1-2, is DAGVTQSPTHLIKTRGQQVTLRCSPKSGHDTVSWYQQALGQGPQFIFQYYEEEERQRGNFPDRFSGHQFPNYSSELNVNALLLGDSALYLCASSLSRLYGYTFGSGTRLTVV.

J is TRBJ2-7 and V is TRBV30, with TRBD2 identical over 13 bases. V shed 5 bases and J 4 bases; nucleotides not matched to a gene: 2. The germline gives CDR1 GTSNPN, CDR2 SVGIG (reference sequence). CDR3 length: 13 amino acids. CDR3 sequence: CAWGTSGKYEQYF. The CDR3 DNA sequence: TGTGCCTGGGGGACTAGCGGGAAATACGAGCAGTACTTC.

V gene TRBV6-4 combines with J gene TRBJ2-3; the D is unclear. Germline-derived CDR1 and CDR2 are MRHNA and SNTAGT. The CDR3 extends over 13 amino acids. Trimming took 0 bases from V and 6 from J, leaving 7 bases between them. The CDR3 nucleotides read TGTGCCAGCAGTGACTCGTTTCGGGATACGCAGTATTTT. It translates to CASSDSFRDTQYF.

This clone was observed a few times. The rearrangement links TRBV19 to TRBJ1-1; no clear D gene. CDR3 length: 14 amino acids. Trimming took off 4 bases at V and 3 bases at J, with 12 bases between the two ends. Germline CDR1 reads LNHDA; CDR2 reads SQIVND (reference sequence). In DNA, the CDR3 is TGTGCCAGTAGTAGGTGGCATTCGGACACTGAAGCTTTCTTT. Encoded protein: CASSRWHSDTEAFF.

CDR3 sequence (DNA): TGTGCCAGCAGCGTAGATCGGGGCATGGGTGAGCAGTTCTTC. Residues: CASSVDRGMGEQFF. The chain recombines TRBV9 with TRBJ2-1; D is tentatively TRBD1 or TRBD2 (5 bases each). V was shortened by 0 bases and J by 9 bases, with 13 bases between the two germline ends. CDR1 and CDR2 from the germline V gene are SGDLS and YYNGEE. This CDR3 is 14 amino acids long. The variable domain in full, with the rest retrieved from reference TRBV9 and TRBJ2-1, is DSGVTQTPKHLITATGQRVTLRCSPRSGDLSVYWYQQSLDQGLQFLIQYYNGEERAKGNILERFSAQQFPDLHSELNLSSLELGDSALYFCASSVDRGMGEQFFGPGTRLTVL.

The CDR3 region is CASSGQGLSYEQYF. In DNA form, the CDR3 reads TGTGCCAGCAGTGGGCAAGGGCTCTCCTACGAGCAGTACTTC. This sequence joins TRBV25-1 and TRBJ2-7; D is unresolved. Germline V CDR1 and CDR2: MGHDK, SYGVNS. The CDR3 length is 14 residues. V gave up 4 bases and J gave up 0 bases, with 10 bases separating them.

This chain links TRBV27 with TRBJ1-2, with a possible D match to TRBD1 (5 bases). The CDR3 contains 13 residues. Trimming took 8 bases from V and 4 from J, leaving 14 bases between them. CDR1 and CDR2 (germline): MNHEY, SMNVEV (reference sequence). The CDR3 loop is CASAAGSTYGYTF. CDR3 DNA: TGTGCCAGCGCGGCAGGGTCTACCTATGGCTACACCTTC.

This chain connects TRBV25-1 to TRBJ2-7; D is unclear. The ends were cut back, 4 bases at V and 2 bases at J, with 18 bases in the middle. The CDR3 is 16 residues long. The germline gives CDR1 MGHDK, CDR2 SYGVNS. The CDR3 is CASSAPNPAPTYEQYF. The CDR3 bases are TGTGCCAGCAGTGCCCCAAATCCCGCCCCCACCTACGAGCAGTACTTC.

The V and J genes are TRBV7-9 and TRBJ1-2; D call uncertain. Germline CDR1 SEHNR, CDR2 FQNEAQ (reference sequence). The CDR3 sequence is 15 residues long. V lost 5 bases and J lost 0, with 13 bases in between. CDR3 region: CASSPNFGTNYGYTF. CDR3 bases: TGTGCCAGCAGCCCTAACTTTGGAACTAACTATGGCTACACCTTC.

The chain is built from TRBV10-3 and TRBJ1-5, with D unclear. Deletions cut 3 bases from V and 5 bases from J, with 8 bases between. CDR1 and CDR2 from the germline V gene are ENHRY and SYGVKD. This CDR3 spans 13 amino acids. The CDR3 sequence is CAISERTDQPQHF. The CDR3, as DNA: TGTGCCATCAGTGAACGAACTGATCAGCCCCAGCATTTT.

A single count supports this clone. V gene TRBV9 combines with J gene TRBJ2-7, with D possibly TRBD1 on 5 matching bases. Germline V gene lookup returns CDR1 SGDLS and CDR2 YYNGEE. This CDR3 region has 13 residues. The V end lost 0 bases, the J end lost 7 bases, and 11 bases lay between the germline ends. The CDR3 coding sequence is TGTGCCAGCAGCGTAGGAAGCTCAGGGGAGCAGTACTTC. This sequence encodes CASSVGSSGEQYF.

The rearrangement links TRBV7-8 to TRBJ2-7, with unresolved D. The V end lost 1 base, the J end lost 7 bases, and 5 bases lay between the germline ends. The CDR3 is made up of 11 amino acids. The V gene's germline CDR1 is SGHVS and CDR2 FQNEAQ. The DNA of the CDR3 is TGTGCCAGCAGCTTAGGGTTGGAGCAGTACTTC. It translates to CASSLGLEQYF.